This T cell receptor beta chain comes out of a study of CD8+ T cells in alopecia areata. Study-level background: Treated patients took oral tofacitinib at 5 to 10 mg twice daily.

Germline CDR1 SGHDT, CDR2 YYEEEE. The CDR3 contains 12 residues. V shed 4 bases and J shed 9 bases, with 14 bases lying between them. Study-wide results and limits: More clonal than normal scalp was lesional scalp, particularly alopecia totalis/universalis. For patients receiving tofacitinib, scalp clonality and expanded CD8+ clones among the top 100 significantly decreased.

Stated treatment: oral pan-JAK inhibitor, 5-10 mg twice daily. Sorting from PBMCs produced CD4+ and CD8+ T cells. RNA was isolated and reverse transcribed to cDNA, the sequencing template. TCRdb keeps only in-frame clones here, not all; method: immunoSEQ multiplex PCR. The repertoire holds under 350,000 clones, with 55% to 75% as singletons. As to this clone: Its antigen is unknown.

The rearrangement uses TRBV5-6 and TRBJ2-7, with a weak D call TRBD2 (5 bases). This receptor was identified in a human donor with alopecia areata. Specimen: CD4+ T cells sorted from blood, collected at week 24, from a patient treated with tofacitinib. Here the CDR3 DNA reads TGTGCCAGCAGCGTCGGACTCAGCAGGCAGTACTTC. Protein product: CASSVGLSRQYF.